The clone carrying this T cell receptor (beta chain) was counted at least ten times. Its antigen is not identified. This entry belongs to a study of identical twins. The study, taken as a whole, reports: Excess low generation probability was seen in twin-shared out-of-frame alpha sequences. Cord blood beta clonotypes present at high abundance carried fewer insertions; no such pattern appeared in memory repertoires.

TCRdb passed the 5' RACE reads through MiXCR, listing each CDR3 protein once. Found here are around 490,000 distinct CDR3 sequences, about 13% of them singletons; the top ten hold approximately 0.98%. This CDR3 has 14 amino acids. V was trimmed by 4 bases and J by 4 bases, leaving 14 bases between them. Per the germline V gene, CDR1 is SGHRS and CDR2 is YFSETQ. A further study also used this sample, focusing on yellow fever vaccine responses in identical twins.

The material sequenced was CD4+ T cells sorted from blood. This receptor was identified in a young woman in good health. The rearrangement joins TRBV5-1 to TRBJ1-2; D is unresolved. The CDR3 nucleotides read TGCGCCAGCAGCAATTCTTTAGAGGGCTATGGCTACACCTTC. It codes for CASSNSLEGYGYTF.